These T cell receptor beta chains were read from a single sample in a study of cytomegalovirus exposure and HLA in healthy donors. Clones were read by immunoSEQ multiplex PCR, and TCRdb kept only the in-frame ones, dropping some. The sample has 130,000 or so clones, roughly 86% seen once. The sequencing input was PBMCs. All receptors come from a young man in good health and CMV-seropositive. Both conserved end residues are part of each CDR3. Each record gives: V gene, clone size, D gene, J gene, CDR3 protein, CDR3 DNA. A D gene is named only where the DNA matches it firmly. Clone sizes are given selectively: once, few, many, or a class where the clone is expanded.

v_call: TRBV7-9
clone_size: once
d_call: .
j_call: TRBJ2-3
cdr3_aa: CASSLVQGRDTQYF
cdr3_nt: TGTGCCAGCAGCTTAGTGCAGGGAAGAGATACGCAGTATTTT

v_call: TRBV18
clone_size: .
d_call: .
j_call: TRBJ1-2
cdr3_aa: CASSPLDSSYGYTF
cdr3_nt: TGTGCCAGCTCACCGCTGGACAGTTCATATGGCTACACCTTC

v_call: TRBV6-5
clone_size: .
d_call: TRBD1
j_call: TRBJ1-3
cdr3_aa: CASSYGQGSGNTIYF
cdr3_nt: TGTGCCAGCAGTTACGGACAGGGTTCTGGAAACACCATATATTTT

v_call: TRBV4-2
clone_size: .
d_call: TRBD2
j_call: TRBJ2-5
cdr3_aa: CASSHPGTTRRETQYF
cdr3_nt: TGTGCCAGCAGCCACCCCGGGACTACCCGAAGGGAGACCCAGTACTTC

v_call: TRBV5-1
clone_size: few
d_call: .
j_call: TRBJ2-2
cdr3_aa: CASSRDRTDTGELFF
cdr3_nt: TGCGCCAGCAGCCGTGACAGGACAGACACCGGGGAGCTGTTTTTT

v_call: TRBV19
clone_size: .
d_call: TRBD1
j_call: TRBJ2-7
cdr3_aa: CASCPTGDPYEQYF
cdr3_nt: TGTGCCAGTTGCCCGACAGGGGATCCCTACGAGCAGTACTTC

v_call: TRBV5-1
clone_size: .
d_call: .
j_call: TRBJ2-6
cdr3_aa: CASSLAVSSSGANVLTF
cdr3_nt: TGCGCCAGCAGCTTGGCCGTGTCCAGCTCTGGGGCCAACGTCCTGACTTTC

v_call: TRBV6-5
clone_size: .
d_call: .
j_call: TRBJ1-1
cdr3_aa: CASQTVRNTEAFF
cdr3_nt: TGTGCTTCCCAGACAGTTAGGAACACTGAAGCTTTCTTT

v_call: TRBV6-5
clone_size: .
d_call: .
j_call: TRBJ2-1
cdr3_aa: CASSSSSLSSYNEQFF
cdr3_nt: TGTGCCAGCAGTTCCTCCTCCCTCAGCTCCTACAATGAGCAGTTCTTC

v_call: TRBV4-2
clone_size: .
d_call: TRBD1
j_call: TRBJ1-4
cdr3_aa: CASSQAGGEKLFF
cdr3_nt: TGTGCCAGCAGCCAGGCAGGGGGTGAAAAACTGTTTTTT

v_call: TRBV5-6
clone_size: .
d_call: .
j_call: TRBJ2-7
cdr3_aa: CASSLGTSIEQYF
cdr3_nt: TGTGCCAGCAGCTTGGGAACTAGTATCGAGCAGTACTTC

v_call: TRBV5-1
clone_size: .
d_call: .
j_call: TRBJ2-7
cdr3_aa: CASSPSVMREINGQYF
cdr3_nt: TGCGCCAGCAGCCCCTCAGTAATGCGGGAAATAAACGGGCAGTACTTC

v_call: TRBV28
clone_size: .
d_call: .
j_call: TRBJ1-2
cdr3_aa: CASSPERDTRGANYGYTF
cdr3_nt: TGTGCCAGCAGTCCAGAGAGGGACACCCGGGGGGCGAACTATGGCTACACCTTC

v_call: TRBV18
clone_size: .
d_call: .
j_call: TRBJ2-2
cdr3_aa: CASSPLASEGAGELFF
cdr3_nt: TGTGCCAGCTCACCATTGGCTAGCGAAGGGGCCGGGGAGCTGTTTTTT

v_call: TRBV7-9
clone_size: few
d_call: TRBD1
j_call: TRBJ1-2
cdr3_aa: CASNPFSSTGEDGYTF
cdr3_nt: TGTGCCAGCAACCCCTTTTCCTCGACAGGGGAAGATGGCTACACCTTC

v_call: TRBV7-9
clone_size: .
d_call: .
j_call: TRBJ2-5
cdr3_aa: CASSSGLPSVETQYF
cdr3_nt: TGTGCCAGCAGCTCAGGACTTCCATCAGTCGAGACCCAGTACTTC

v_call: TRBV7-2
clone_size: .
d_call: .
j_call: TRBJ1-5
cdr3_aa: CASSFLARVGQPQHF
cdr3_nt: TGTGCCAGCAGCTTCCTAGCACGGGTCGGGCAGCCCCAGCATTTT

v_call: TRBV19
clone_size: .
d_call: .
j_call: TRBJ1-2
cdr3_aa: CASSAGGNYGYTF
cdr3_nt: TGTGCCAGTTCCGCGGGAGGTAACTATGGCTACACCTTC

v_call: TRBV18
clone_size: .
d_call: .
j_call: TRBJ1-1
cdr3_aa: CASSRAGTEAFF
cdr3_nt: TGTGCCAGCTCACGGGCAGGGACTGAAGCTTTCTTT

v_call: TRBV19
clone_size: medium-sized
d_call: .
j_call: TRBJ1-1
cdr3_aa: CASSTTVNTEAFF
cdr3_nt: TGTGCCAGTAGCACGACAGTGAACACTGAAGCTTTCTTT

v_call: TRBV4-1
clone_size: .
d_call: TRBD1
j_call: TRBJ2-1
cdr3_aa: CASSQPQGALYNEQFF
cdr3_nt: TGCGCCAGCAGCCAACCCCAGGGGGCACTCTACAATGAGCAGTTCTTC

v_call: TRBV28
clone_size: .
d_call: .
j_call: TRBJ1-2
cdr3_aa: CASGGGWNYGYTF
cdr3_nt: TGTGCCAGCGGGGGGGGCTGGAACTATGGCTACACCTTC

v_call: TRBV6-5
clone_size: once
d_call: .
j_call: TRBJ2-2
cdr3_aa: CASSYSQGTGELFF
cdr3_nt: TGTGCCAGCAGTTACTCCCAGGGCACCGGGGAGCTGTTTTTT

v_call: TRBV10-3
clone_size: .
d_call: TRBD1
j_call: TRBJ1-1
cdr3_aa: CAISEAPGQFTEAFF
cdr3_nt: TGTGCCATCAGTGAGGCCCCGGGACAGTTCACTGAAGCTTTCTTT

v_call: TRBV2
clone_size: .
d_call: TRBD1
j_call: TRBJ1-1
cdr3_aa: CASSEQTGVAFF
cdr3_nt: TGTGCCAGCAGTGAACAAACAGGGGTCGCTTTCTTT

v_call: TRBV29-1
clone_size: .
d_call: .
j_call: TRBJ1-6
cdr3_aa: CSVGGQGDSPLHF
cdr3_nt: TGCAGCGTTGGGGGGCAGGGAGATTCACCCCTCCACTTT

v_call: TRBV5-1
clone_size: .
d_call: TRBD2
j_call: TRBJ2-7
cdr3_aa: CASLEAGEAYF
cdr3_nt: TGCGCCTCTCTGGAAGCGGGAGAGGCGTACTTC

v_call: TRBV11-2
clone_size: few
d_call: .
j_call: TRBJ1-2
cdr3_aa: CASTLGSGYTF
cdr3_nt: TGTGCCAGCACCTTAGGGAGTGGCTACACCTTC

v_call: TRBV28
clone_size: .
d_call: TRBD1
j_call: TRBJ1-4
cdr3_aa: CASLKDRGLEKLFF
cdr3_nt: TGTGCCAGCTTGAAAGACAGGGGCCTTGAAAAACTGTTTTTT

v_call: TRBV4-2
clone_size: .
d_call: TRBD2
j_call: TRBJ2-7
cdr3_aa: CASSQVSGRSSYEQYF
cdr3_nt: TGTGCCAGCAGCCAAGTGTCCGGGAGGAGCTCCTACGAGCAGTACTTC

v_call: TRBV5-1
clone_size: .
d_call: .
j_call: TRBJ2-2
cdr3_aa: CASSLDTTNTGELFF
cdr3_nt: TGCGCCAGCAGCCTGGACACCACGAACACCGGGGAGCTGTTTTTT

v_call: TRBV25-1
clone_size: .
d_call: .
j_call: TRBJ1-6
cdr3_aa: CASSETGNNSPLHF
cdr3_nt: TGTGCCAGCAGTGAAACAGGGAATAACTCACCCCTCCACTTT

v_call: TRBV6-5
clone_size: .
d_call: .
j_call: TRBJ1-3
cdr3_aa: CASCPTGGLGNTIYF
cdr3_nt: TGTGCCAGCTGCCCCACGGGGGGTCTGGGAAACACCATATATTTT

v_call: TRBV6-8
clone_size: .
d_call: .
j_call: TRBJ2-7
cdr3_aa: CASSYLAEIPQYF
cdr3_nt: TGTGCCAGCAGTTACTTGGCAGAAATCCCGCAGTACTTC

v_call: TRBV5-1
clone_size: .
d_call: TRBD1
j_call: TRBJ2-3
cdr3_aa: CASSYTGERDTDTQYF
cdr3_nt: TGCGCCAGCAGCTATACAGGGGAAAGGGACACAGATACGCAGTATTTT

v_call: TRBV28
clone_size: .
d_call: .
j_call: TRBJ1-2
cdr3_aa: CASTRYGYGYTF
cdr3_nt: TGTGCCAGCACCCGGTACGGCTATGGCTACACCTTC

v_call: TRBV6-5
clone_size: .
d_call: .
j_call: TRBJ1-1
cdr3_aa: CASSQRDRPNTEAFF
cdr3_nt: TGTGCCAGCAGTCAGCGTGACAGACCGAACACTGAAGCTTTCTTT

v_call: TRBV25-1
clone_size: .
d_call: TRBD1
j_call: TRBJ2-5
cdr3_aa: CASSSRTGGETQYF
cdr3_nt: TGTGCCAGCAGTTCTCGGACAGGAGGAGAGACCCAGTACTTC

v_call: TRBV29-1
clone_size: .
d_call: TRBD2
j_call: TRBJ2-5
cdr3_aa: CSVEDRAGGGVETQYF
cdr3_nt: TGCAGCGTTGAAGATCGGGCGGGAGGGGGGGTAGAGACCCAGTACTTC

v_call: TRBV6-1
clone_size: .
d_call: TRBD1
j_call: TRBJ2-7
cdr3_aa: CASSSTQGAAQYF
cdr3_nt: TGTGCCAGCAGTTCGACCCAGGGGGCGGCGCAGTACTTC

v_call: TRBV28
clone_size: .
d_call: .
j_call: TRBJ1-5
cdr3_aa: CATKTGPYSNQPQHF
cdr3_nt: TGTGCCACCAAGACAGGACCTTATAGCAATCAGCCCCAGCATTTT

v_call: TRBV27
clone_size: .
d_call: .
j_call: TRBJ1-5
cdr3_aa: CASSLNAGGGQPQHF
cdr3_nt: TGTGCCAGCAGTTTAAATGCTGGGGGAGGACAGCCCCAGCATTTT

v_call: TRBV28
clone_size: .
d_call: .
j_call: TRBJ2-3
cdr3_aa: CASSSNRDKTSTDTQYF
cdr3_nt: TGTGCCAGCAGTTCCAACAGGGACAAGACTAGCACAGATACGCAGTATTTT

v_call: TRBV7-9
clone_size: .
d_call: TRBD2
j_call: TRBJ2-1
cdr3_aa: CASSLGLAGGEEQFF
cdr3_nt: TGTGCCAGCAGCTTGGGTCTAGCGGGAGGAGAGGAGCAGTTCTTC

v_call: TRBV4-1
clone_size: .
d_call: .
j_call: TRBJ2-1
cdr3_aa: CASSQEPMAGGNEQFF
cdr3_nt: TGCGCCAGCAGCCAAGAACCTATGGCAGGGGGGAATGAGCAGTTCTTC

v_call: TRBV19
clone_size: few
d_call: .
j_call: TRBJ1-1
cdr3_aa: CASSNLKGAVKNTEAFF
cdr3_nt: TGTGCCAGTAGTAACCTCAAAGGGGCAGTTAAGAACACTGAAGCTTTCTTT

v_call: TRBV5-1
clone_size: .
d_call: TRBD1
j_call: TRBJ1-1
cdr3_aa: CASSLNWDRNTEAFF
cdr3_nt: TGCGCCAGCAGCTTGAATTGGGACAGGAACACTGAAGCTTTCTTT

v_call: TRBV27
clone_size: .
d_call: TRBD1
j_call: TRBJ1-2
cdr3_aa: CASSSMPRDRGTGYTF
cdr3_nt: TGTGCCAGCAGTTCTATGCCCCGGGACAGGGGAACTGGCTACACCTTC